The 2 T cell receptor beta chains reported below all come from one sample, sequenced in a study of shared clonotypes between healthy human individuals. The method was immunoSEQ multiplex PCR; TCRdb's version includes in-frame clones alone and lacks a portion of them. The sample shows about 490,000 clones, around 80% of them seen only once. The sequencing input was PBMCs. The origin of the receptors is a woman in her thirties or forties in good health. Some clones in this sample may be carry-over from other donors' samples.

This chain links TRBV7-6 with TRBJ2-5, with TRBD2 matching over 10 bases. The CDR3 consists of 17 residues. With 5 bases clipped from V and 2 bases from J, the junction kept 11 bases outside the gene matches. CDR1 and CDR2 (germline): SGHVS, FNYEAQ. The CDR3 here is CASSTGLAPYRQETQYF. The CDR3 DNA is TGTGCCAGCAGCACGGGACTAGCGCCTTACAGGCAAGAGACCCAGTACTTC. Drawing the rest from reference TRBV7-6 and TRBJ2-5, the complete variable domain is GAGVSQSPRYKVTKRGQDVALRCDPISGHVSLYWYRQALGQGPEFLTYFNYEAQQDKSGLPNDRFSAERPEGSISTLTIQRTEQRDSAMYRCASSTGLAPYRQETQYFGPGTRLLVL.

The V and J genes are TRBV7-3 and TRBJ2-3; D gene unclear. This CDR3 has 13 amino acids. Deletions cut 1 base from V and 5 bases from J, with 7 bases between. Germline CDR1 SGHTA, CDR2 FQGTGA. The CDR3 loop is CASSLSWKDTQYF. In DNA form, the CDR3 reads TGTGCCAGCAGCTTAAGTTGGAAAGATACGCAGTATTTT. Full variable domain (rest looked up from reference TRBV7-3 and TRBJ2-3): GAGVSQTPSNKVTEKGKYVELRCDPISGHTALYWYRQSLGQGPEFLIYFQGTGAADDSGLPNDRFFAVRPEGSVSTLKIQRTERGDSAVYLCASSLSWKDTQYFGPGTRLTVL.